This T cell receptor (beta chain) was found in a study of blood T cell repertoires in COVID-19. Looking at the study overall: The United States, Italy and Spain were the sources of the acute and convalescent COVID-19 samples. PBMCs, B-cell-depleted T cells, or T cells were the source of the cDNA or gDNA that made up the material.

Authors' methods: Estimation of nucleated cell counts was performed using reference gene primer amplification. The table came from immunoSEQ multiplex PCR; TCRdb's copy has only in-frame clones and leaves some out. V and J calls and clone size are copied from that table; D and trimming were computed from the DNA. The data show 410,000 or so clones, 89% seen once. The Seattle site enrolled patients during active infection and followed them longitudinally. Trimming shortened V by 2 bases and J by 5 bases, and 16 bases separated the two germline ends. This CDR3 comprises 15 residues. Germline V gene sequence: CDR1 SGHTA, CDR2 FQGTGA.

The sequence came from a woman between 35 and 50 years old with COVID-19, enrolled during active disease. The sequenced sample was peripheral blood. The genes are TRBV7-3 and TRBJ2-7; D might be TRBD2 (6 bases). This CDR3 is CASSLWQGGANEQYF. CDR3 coding DNA: TGTGCCAGCAGCTTATGGCAGGGAGGAGCAAACGAGCAGTACTTC.